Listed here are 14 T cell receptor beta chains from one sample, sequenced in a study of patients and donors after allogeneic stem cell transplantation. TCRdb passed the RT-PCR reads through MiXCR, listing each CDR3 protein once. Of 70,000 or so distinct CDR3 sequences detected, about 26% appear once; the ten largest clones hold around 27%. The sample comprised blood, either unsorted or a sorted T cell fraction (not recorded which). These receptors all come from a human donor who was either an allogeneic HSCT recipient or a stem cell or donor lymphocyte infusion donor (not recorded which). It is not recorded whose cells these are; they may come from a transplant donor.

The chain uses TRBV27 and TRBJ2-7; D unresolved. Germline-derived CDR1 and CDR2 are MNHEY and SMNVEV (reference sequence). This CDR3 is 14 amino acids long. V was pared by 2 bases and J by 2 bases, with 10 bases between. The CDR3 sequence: CASSLGIGPYEQYF. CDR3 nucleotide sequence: TGTGCCAGCAGTTTAGGAATAGGGCCCTACGAGCAGTACTTC.

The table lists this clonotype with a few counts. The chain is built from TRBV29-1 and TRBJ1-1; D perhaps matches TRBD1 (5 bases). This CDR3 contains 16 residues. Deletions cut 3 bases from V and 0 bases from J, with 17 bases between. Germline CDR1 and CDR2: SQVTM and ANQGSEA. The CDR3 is CSVEGVGEGMNTEAFF. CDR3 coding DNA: TGCAGCGTTGAGGGGGTCGGGGAAGGCATGAACACTGAAGCTTTCTTT.

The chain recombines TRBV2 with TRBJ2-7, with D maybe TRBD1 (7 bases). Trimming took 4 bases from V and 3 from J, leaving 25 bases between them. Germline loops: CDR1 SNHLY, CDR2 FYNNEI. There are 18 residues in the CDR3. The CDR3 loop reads CASSGEQGRRYFVYEQYF. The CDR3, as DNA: TGTGCCAGCAGTGGTGAACAGGGGAGGAGGTATTTCGTCTACGAGCAGTACTTC.

This CDR3 is CASSSRTGLNQPQHF. The CDR3 DNA is TGTGCCAGCAGTTCAAGGACAGGGCTCAATCAGCCCCAGCATTTT. The V call is TRBV27, the J call TRBJ1-5, with 8 bases aligning to TRBD1. Germline V gene lookup returns CDR1 MNHEY and CDR2 SMNVEV (reference sequence). The CDR3 length is 15 residues. With V trimmed by 4 bases and J by 3 bases, 5 bases remained unmatched.

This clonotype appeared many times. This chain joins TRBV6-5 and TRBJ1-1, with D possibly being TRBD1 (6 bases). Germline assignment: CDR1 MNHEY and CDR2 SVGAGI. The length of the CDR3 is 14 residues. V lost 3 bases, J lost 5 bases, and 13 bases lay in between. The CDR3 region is CASSYDRILTEAFF. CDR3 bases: TGTGCCAGCAGTTATGACAGGATCCTGACTGAAGCTTTCTTT.

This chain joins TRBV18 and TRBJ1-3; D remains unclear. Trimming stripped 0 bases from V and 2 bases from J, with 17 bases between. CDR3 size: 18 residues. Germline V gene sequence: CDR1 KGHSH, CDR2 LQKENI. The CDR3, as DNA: TGTGCCAGCTCACCACCTAAATCCTCCGGCAGCGCTGGAAACACCATATATTTT. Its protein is CASSPPKSSGSAGNTIYF.

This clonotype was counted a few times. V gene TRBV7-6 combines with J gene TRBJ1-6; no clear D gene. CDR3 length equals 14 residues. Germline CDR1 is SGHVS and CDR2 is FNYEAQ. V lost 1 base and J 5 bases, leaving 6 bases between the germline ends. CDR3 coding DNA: TGTGCCAGCAGCTTAGAGTGGGATAATTCACCCCTCCACTTT. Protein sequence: CASSLEWDNSPLHF.

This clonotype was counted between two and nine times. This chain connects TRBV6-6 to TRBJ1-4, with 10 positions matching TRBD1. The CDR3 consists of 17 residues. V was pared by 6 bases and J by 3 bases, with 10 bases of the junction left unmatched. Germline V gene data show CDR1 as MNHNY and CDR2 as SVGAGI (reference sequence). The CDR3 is CASRGTGASSANEKLFF. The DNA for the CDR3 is TGTGCCAGCAGAGGGACAGGGGCCTCGTCGGCTAATGAAAAACTGTTTTTT.

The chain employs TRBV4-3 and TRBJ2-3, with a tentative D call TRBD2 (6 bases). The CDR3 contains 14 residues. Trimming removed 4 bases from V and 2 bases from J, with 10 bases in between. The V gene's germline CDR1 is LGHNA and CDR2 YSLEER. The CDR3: CASSPGLNTDTQYF. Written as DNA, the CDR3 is TGCGCCAGCAGCCCGGGACTGAACACAGATACGCAGTATTTT.

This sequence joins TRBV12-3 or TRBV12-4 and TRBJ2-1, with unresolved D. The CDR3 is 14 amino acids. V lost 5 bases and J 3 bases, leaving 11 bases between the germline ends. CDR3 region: CASSRTTVYNEQFF. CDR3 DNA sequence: TGTGCCAGCAGTCGTACTACGGTCTACAATGAGCAGTTCTTC.

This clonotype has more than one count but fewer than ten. The chain's CDR3 is CASSQDGENTEAFF. The CDR3 bases are TGCGCCAGCAGCCAGGACGGGGAGAACACTGAAGCTTTCTTT. V gene TRBV5-1 combines with J gene TRBJ1-1; D not certain. The CDR3 length is 14 residues. Per the germline V gene, CDR1 is SGHRS and CDR2 is YFSETQ. V shed 4 bases and J shed 1 base, with 11 bases lying between them.

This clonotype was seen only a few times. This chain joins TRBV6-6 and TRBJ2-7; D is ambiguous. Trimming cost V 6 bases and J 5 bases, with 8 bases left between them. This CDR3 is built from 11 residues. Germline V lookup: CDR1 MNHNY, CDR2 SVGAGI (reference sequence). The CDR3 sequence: CASSSTNEQYF. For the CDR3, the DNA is TGTGCCAGCAGCTCTACAAACGAGCAGTACTTC.

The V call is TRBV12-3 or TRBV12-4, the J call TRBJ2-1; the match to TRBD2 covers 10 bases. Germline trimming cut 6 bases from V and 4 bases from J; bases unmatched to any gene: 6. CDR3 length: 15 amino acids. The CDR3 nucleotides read TGTGCCAGCAGGGAAGGGACTAGCGTATACAATGAGCAGTTCTTC. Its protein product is CASREGTSVYNEQFF.

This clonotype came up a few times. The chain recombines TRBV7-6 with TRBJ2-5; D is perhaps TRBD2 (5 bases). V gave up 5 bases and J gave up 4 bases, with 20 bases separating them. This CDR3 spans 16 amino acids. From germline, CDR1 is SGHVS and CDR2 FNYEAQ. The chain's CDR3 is CASSTNLGLEGETQYF. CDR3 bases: TGTGCCAGCAGCACCAATTTGGGGTTAGAGGGAGAGACCCAGTACTTC. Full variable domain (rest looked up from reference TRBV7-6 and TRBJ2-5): GAGVSQSPRYKVTKRGQDVALRCDPISGHVSLYWYRQALGQGPEFLTYFNYEAQQDKSGLPNDRFSAERPEGSISTLTIQRTEQRDSAMYRCASSTNLGLEGETQYFGPGTRLLVL.